This T cell receptor beta chain was found in a study of blood T cells in healthy people across ages. Study details: The capture of about one barcoded beta molecule per two T cells was achieved by template switching. Notes on the study in general: TCR beta diversity per million T cells fell roughly linearly with age.

Every sample gave at least 5.5 micrograms of total RNA when it was extracted. Sample-barcoded 5' priming and a J-beta primer mix drove a second PCR of roughly 7 to 11 cycles. Researchers report that a template-switch adaptor with 12 random nucleotides tagged each cDNA molecule. TCRdb re-derived calls from the 5' RACE reads in MiXCR, one entry per CDR3 protein. The sample records 700,000 to 850,000 distinct CDR3 sequences, less than 70% being singletons. Trimming shortened V by 0 bases and J by 6 bases, and 8 bases separated the two germline ends. Looked up from germline, CDR1 is SGHTA and CDR2 is FQGNSA. There are 13 residues in the CDR3. Concerning this clonotype itself: Antigen unknown.

Sequenced material: blood. This chain connects TRBV7-2 to TRBJ2-5; D unclear. The TCR comes from a man at least 80 years old in good health. The CDR3 protein is CASSLAPRQTQYF. In DNA form, the CDR3 reads TGTGCCAGCAGCTTAGCTCCGAGGCAGACCCAGTACTTC. The complete variable domain, with remaining parts taken from reference TRBV7-2 and TRBJ2-5, reads GAGVSQSPSNKVTEKGKDVELRCDPISGHTALYWYRQSLGQGLEFLIYFQGNSAPDKSGLPSDRFSAERTGGSVSTLTIQRTQQEDSAVYLCASSLAPRQTQYFGPGTRLLVL.